Sequencing of this T cell receptor (beta chain) was carried out in a study of blood T cell repertoires in COVID-19. Study at large: Acute and convalescent COVID-19 specimens originated in the United States, Italy and Spain.

Enrollees, about 18 to 100 years old, lived in some 24 US areas. Two negative PCRs, clearance, or symptom resolution had been documented for recovered Cohort 3 donors. V was pared by 3 bases and J by 2 bases, with 7 bases between. The CDR3 runs 13 residues. In germline, CDR1 is MNHEY, CDR2 SMNVEV (reference sequence). Profiling relied on immunoSEQ multiplex PCR, and the TCRdb table lists in-frame clones only, not all of them. The table lists a few hundred thousand clones, more than 90% of them singletons. The source of this sequence is a woman in her thirties who had recovered from COVID-19. Sequencing input: PBMCs or T cells enriched from blood (not recorded which). The chain is built from TRBV27 and TRBJ1-2, with D perhaps TRBD1 (5 bases). CDR3 in DNA: TGTGCCAGCAGTTTCGACAGCAACTATGGCTACACCTTC. Protein product: CASSFDSNYGYTF.